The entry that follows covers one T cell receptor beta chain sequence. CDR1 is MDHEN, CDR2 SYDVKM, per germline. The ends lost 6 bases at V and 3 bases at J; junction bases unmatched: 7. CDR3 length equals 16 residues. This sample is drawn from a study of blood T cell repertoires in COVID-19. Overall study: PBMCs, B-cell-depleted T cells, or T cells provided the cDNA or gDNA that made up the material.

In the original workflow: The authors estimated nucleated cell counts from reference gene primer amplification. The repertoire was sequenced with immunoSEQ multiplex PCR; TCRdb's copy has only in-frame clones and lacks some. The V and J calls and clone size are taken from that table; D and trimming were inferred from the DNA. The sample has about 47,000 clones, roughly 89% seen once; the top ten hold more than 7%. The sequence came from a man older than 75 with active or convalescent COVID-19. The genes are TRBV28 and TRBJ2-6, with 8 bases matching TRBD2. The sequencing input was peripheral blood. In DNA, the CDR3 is TGTGCCAGCAGGGTCACGGGGGGGCATGGGGCCAACGTCCTGACTTTC. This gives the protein CASRVTGGHGANVLTF. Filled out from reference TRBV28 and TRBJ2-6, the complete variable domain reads DVKVTQSSRYLVKRTGEKVFLECVQDMDHENMFWYRQDPGLGLRLIYFSYDVKMKEKGDIPEGYSVSREKKERFSLILESASTNQTSMYLCASRVTGGHGANVLTFGAGSRLTVL.